These T cell receptor beta chains were read from a single sample in a study of shared clonotypes between healthy human individuals. Profiled with immunoSEQ multiplex PCR; TCRdb holds only in-frame clones, not every one. The sample lists 950,000 to 1,100,000 clones, around 74% occurring once. Sequencing was done on a sample of memory CD4+ T cells sorted from blood. These receptors all come from a young man in good health. CDR3s leave out the opening cysteine and the closing phenylalanine or tryptophan.

V	J	CDR3
TRBV4-1	TRBJ2-1	ASSPSQVNSYNEQF
TRBV6-5	TRBJ1-1	ASSLGIWAF
TRBV10-2	TRBJ2-6	ASRGQGGGSGANVLT
TRBV5-4	TRBJ2-6	ASSSRDRPFSGANVLT
TRBV5-1	TRBJ2-3	ASSLGQSTDTQY
TRBV4-1	TRBJ2-1	ASSQPRGTSKNEQF
TRBV7-9	TRBJ1-4	ASSLAGISDEKLF
TRBV18	TRBJ2-5	ASSPLGETQY
TRBV28	TRBJ2-5	ASSLGGGQRETQY
TRBV27	TRBJ1-2	ASSTRKGGYT
TRBV2	TRBJ1-3	ASRLMTGTGGGNTIY
TRBV5-4	TRBJ2-1	ASSYKRELYNEQF
TRBV14	TRBJ1-3	ASSQGGLGNTIY
TRBV10-3	TRBJ2-3	AIREKAGGGADTQY
TRBV18	TRBJ1-1	ASSPGMNTEAF
TRBV2	TRBJ2-5	ASSEALQDTEETQY
TRBV27	TRBJ1-4	ASRAGGIAREKLF
TRBV2	TRBJ1-4	ASIAGTANEKLF
TRBV5-6	TRBJ2-2	ASTTGTANTGELF
TRBV6-6	TRBJ2-5	ASSYSLSVETQY
TRBV6-5	TRBJ1-6	ASSYSWGAASPLH
TRBV29-1	TRBJ2-7	SVGWGSFEQY
TRBV18	TRBJ1-2	ASSQERLSTTRRGYT
TRBV7-2	TRBJ2-1	ASSLVPLTSGSTYNEQF
TRBV7-2	TRBJ2-1	ASSLNPLIGGKGEQF
TRBV5-1	TRBJ2-2	ASSLRDRPTGELF
TRBV4-1	TRBJ1-1	ASSQGRTNTEAF
TRBV5-1	TRBJ2-2	ASSLGSTGELF
TRBV6-5	TRBJ2-3	ASSNPVPGTQY
TRBV6-5	TRBJ2-7	ASSYGRENEQY
TRBV30	TRBJ1-3	ARRDRDPGNTIY
TRBV27	TRBJ1-5	ASSFGTGDQPQH
TRBV30	TRBJ2-7	AWRANGYEQY
TRBV6-1	TRBJ2-5	ASSVSRGQGETQY
TRBV5-1	TRBJ2-3	ASSSNPTENTQY
TRBV30	TRBJ2-5	AWSASGGKYQETQY
TRBV6-5	TRBJ2-7	ASSRGTDEQY
TRBV4-1	TRBJ2-3	ASSQQGSVDTQY
TRBV9	TRBJ2-7	ASSDGPGTSGGPSSYEQY
TRBV18	TRBJ1-3	ASSPLPWQGNGNTIY
TRBV7-2	TRBJ2-1	ASSLALAGRYNEQF
TRBV25-1	TRBJ1-4	ASSEFEVLTNEKLF
TRBV9	TRBJ2-1	ASSQLAAEQF
TRBV7-2	TRBJ2-5	ASSLGRGRETQY
TRBV6-5	TRBJ2-6	ASTRGGSGANVLT
TRBV5-1	TRBJ2-3	ASGLGELTDTQY
TRBV7-2	TRBJ2-3	ASSLVVGSTDTQY
TRBV10-3	TRBJ2-5	AISNGLAGGQETQY